This TCR beta chain was identified during a study of cytomegalovirus exposure and HLA in healthy donors. CDR3 length: 15 residues. The V and J ends lost 5 bases and 6 bases, in that order; junction bases with no gene match: 11. Germline CDR1 SEHNR, CDR2 FQNEAQ (reference sequence). PCR employed 60 Vbeta and 13 Jbeta primers. Measured with immunoSEQ multiplex PCR; TCRdb has only the in-frame clones, and not every one. The sample shows roughly 120,000 clones, 70% to 80% of them seen only once. The donors were healthy bone marrow donors. The gene calls are TRBV7-9 and TRBJ2-7, with 9 bases that match TRBD2. The specimen was PBMCs. The TCR sequence derives from a man aged 18 to 35 in good health and CMV-seronegative. CDR3 nucleotides: TGTGCCAGCAGCGCAAACGGGCGGGAGGGCTTCGAGCAGTACTTC. Protein sequence: CASSANGREGFEQYF.